What follows describes a single T cell receptor (beta chain). Its cognate antigen is unknown. A much larger clone is a single base away; this may be a read error. Per the authors' pipeline: Building a distant-metastasis classifier for papillary thyroid cancer drew on CDR3 differences across clinicopathological groups. TCRdb recomputed clones from the PCR reads via MiXCR. For this entry, the V and J calls and clone size follow TCRdb and not the study's own pipeline. The sample contains about 93,000 clones, roughly 13% of which appear only once. This specimen belongs to a study of metastatic and nonmetastatic thyroid tumors. Study-level findings and limits: As reported, TCR beta diversity in blood and tumor was significantly higher in malignant thyroid tumors than in benign nodules.

All patients reached thyroid surgery having received no treatment beforehand. The TCR sequence derives from a female donor with papillary thyroid cancer or a benign thyroid nodule (not recorded which). Some clones in this sample may be carry-over from other donors' samples. Sequencing was done on a sample of blood.

This CDR3 reads CTAYTAKETQYF. CDR3 DNA: TGCACCGCTTACACAGCGAAAGAGACCCAGTACTTC. V gene TRBV29-1 combines with J gene TRBJ2-5, with D uncertain. Germline CDR1 and CDR2: SQVTM and ANQGSEA. The CDR3 extends over 12 amino acids.